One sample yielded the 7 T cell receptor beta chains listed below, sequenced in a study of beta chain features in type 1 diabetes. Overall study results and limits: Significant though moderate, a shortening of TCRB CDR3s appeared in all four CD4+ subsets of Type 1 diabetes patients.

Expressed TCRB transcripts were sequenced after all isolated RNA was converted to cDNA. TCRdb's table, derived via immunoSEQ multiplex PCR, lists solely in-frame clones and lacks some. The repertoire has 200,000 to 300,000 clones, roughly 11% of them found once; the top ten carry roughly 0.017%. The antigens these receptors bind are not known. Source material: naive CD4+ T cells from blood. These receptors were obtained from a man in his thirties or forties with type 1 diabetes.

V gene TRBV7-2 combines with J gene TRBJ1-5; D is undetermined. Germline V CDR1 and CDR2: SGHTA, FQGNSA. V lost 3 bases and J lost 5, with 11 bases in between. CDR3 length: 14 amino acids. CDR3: CASSFVAVDQPQHF. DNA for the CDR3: TGTGCCAGCAGCTTCGTAGCGGTGGATCAGCCCCAGCATTTT.

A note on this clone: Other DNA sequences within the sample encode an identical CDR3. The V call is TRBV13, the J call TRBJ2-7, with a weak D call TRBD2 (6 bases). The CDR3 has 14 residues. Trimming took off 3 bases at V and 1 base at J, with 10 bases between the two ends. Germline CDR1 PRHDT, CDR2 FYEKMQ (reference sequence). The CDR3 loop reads CASSFGGNSYEQYF. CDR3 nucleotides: TGTGCCAGCAGCTTCGGCGGGAATTCCTACGAGCAGTACTTC.

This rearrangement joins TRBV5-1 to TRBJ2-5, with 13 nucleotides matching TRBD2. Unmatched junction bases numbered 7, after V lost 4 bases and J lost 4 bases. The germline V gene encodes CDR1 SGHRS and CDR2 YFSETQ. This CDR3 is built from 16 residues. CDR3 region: CASSQTSGGAGETQYF. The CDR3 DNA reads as TGCGCCAGCAGCCAAACTAGCGGGGGGGCCGGAGAGACCCAGTACTTC.

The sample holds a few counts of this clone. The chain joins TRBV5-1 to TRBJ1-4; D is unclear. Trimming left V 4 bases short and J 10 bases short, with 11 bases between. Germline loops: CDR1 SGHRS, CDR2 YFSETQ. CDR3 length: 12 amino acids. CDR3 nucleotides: TGCGCCAGCAGCAGGGTAGGAGGAAAACTGTTTTTT. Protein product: CASSRVGGKLFF.

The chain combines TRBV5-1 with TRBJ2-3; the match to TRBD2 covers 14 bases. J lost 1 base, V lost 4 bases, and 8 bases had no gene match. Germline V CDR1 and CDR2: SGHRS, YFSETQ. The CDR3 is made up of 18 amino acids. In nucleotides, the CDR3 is TGCGCCAGCAGCCGAGGGACTAGCGGGGGAACACGCACAGATACGCAGTATTTT. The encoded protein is CASSRGTSGGTRTDTQYF.

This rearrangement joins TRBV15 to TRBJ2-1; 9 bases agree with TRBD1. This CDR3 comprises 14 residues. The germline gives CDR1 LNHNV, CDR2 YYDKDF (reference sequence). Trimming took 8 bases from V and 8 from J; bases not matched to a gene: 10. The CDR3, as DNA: TGTGCCACCCGACAAGGGGACAGGGATCATGAGCAGTTCTTC. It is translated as CATRQGDRDHEQFF.

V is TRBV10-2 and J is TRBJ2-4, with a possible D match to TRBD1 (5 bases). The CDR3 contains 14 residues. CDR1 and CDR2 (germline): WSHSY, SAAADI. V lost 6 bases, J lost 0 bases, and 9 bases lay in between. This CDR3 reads CASRDTGAKNIQYF. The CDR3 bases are TGCGCCAGCAGGGACACGGGAGCCAAAAACATTCAGTACTTC.